The entry below gives a single T cell receptor (beta chain) sequence along with its context. Its matching antigen is unknown. The source of the sample is a study of cytomegalovirus exposure and HLA in healthy donors. The CDR3 spans 14 residues. The germline gives CDR1 SGHAT, CDR2 FQDESV (reference sequence). Trimming cost V 7 bases and J 1 base, with 11 bases left between them. Notes on the study in general: Three CMV-associated chains proved CMV antigen-specific in vitro. Accounts indicate the classifier identified cytomegalovirus status with strong specificity and sensitivity. Follow-up analysis found HLA locus-dependent TCR association rates, highest for DRB1 and lowest for HLA-C.

Primers for the PCR totalled 60 Vbeta and 13 Jbeta. Some clones are missing from TCRdb's copy, which holds only in-frame ones; the method was immunoSEQ multiplex PCR. The sample has some 170,000 clones, 60% to 80% seen once. The sample was PBMCs. The chain employs TRBV11-1 and TRBJ2-1; D perhaps matches TRBD2 (5 bases). The source of this sequence is a man in his fifties or sixties in good health and CMV-seronegative. The CDR3 coding sequence is TGTGCCAGCAACTCCGGGGTATCCTACAATGAGCAGTTCTTC. Translation gives CASNSGVSYNEQFF.